Listed below are T cell receptor beta chains from one sample, sequenced in a study of glioma-infiltrating T cells after dendritic cell vaccination. This table comes from immunoSEQ multiplex PCR, and its TCRdb copy is limited to in-frame clones, with some not included. The sample holds tens of thousands of clones, roughly 90% seen once. The material was blood, obtained before dendritic cell vaccination. These TCRs come from a human donor with glioblastoma. Each CDR3 is given with its conserved first and last residue. A D gene is named only where the DNA matches it firmly. Where a row states a size, it is once, few, many or the class of an expanded clone; other rows omit it.

V gene	J gene	clone size	D gene	CDR3 length	CDR3 protein	CDR3 DNA
TRBV5-5	TRBJ1-3	.	.	15	CASSRQIDSGNTIYF	TGTGCCAGCAGCAGACAGATAGACTCTGGAAACACCATATATTTT
TRBV2	TRBJ2-3	.	.	15	CASTGDRGSTDTQYF	TGTGCCAGTACTGGGGACCGGGGGAGCACAGATACGCAGTATTTT
TRBV5-1	TRBJ2-5	.	.	15	CASSLAGNQVETQYF	TGCGCCAGCAGCTTGGCAGGGAATCAGGTAGAGACCCAGTACTTC
TRBV6-6	TRBJ2-3	few	.	15	CASSSVEPVTDTQYF	TGTGCCAGCAGTTCTGTAGAGCCGGTCACAGATACGCAGTATTTT
TRBV6-1	TRBJ2-3	.	.	15	CASSEGEAGSDTQYF	TGTGCCAGCAGTGAAGGAGAGGCCGGCTCAGATACGCAGTATTTT
TRBV15	TRBJ1-5	.	.	14	CATSRDRTDQPQHF	TGTGCCACCAGCAGAGATCGTACAGATCAGCCCCAGCATTTT
TRBV29-1	TRBJ2-7	.	.	15	CSVEGSGGKSYEQYF	TGCAGCGTTGAAGGTTCAGGAGGGAAATCCTACGAGCAGTACTTC
TRBV13	TRBJ1-5	.	TRBD1	14	CASSAPGGRQPQHF	TGTGCCAGCAGCGCCCCAGGGGGTCGGCAGCCCCAGCATTTT
TRBV4-1	TRBJ1-1	.	TRBD1	16	CASRPGQGAYGTEAFF	TGCGCCAGCAGACCCGGACAGGGGGCATATGGGACTGAAGCTTTCTTT
TRBV18	TRBJ1-5	.	TRBD1	15	CASSPGQGNNQPQHF	TGTGCCAGCTCACCCGGACAGGGGAACAATCAGCCCCAGCATTTT
TRBV5-6	TRBJ1-6	.	TRBD1	14	CASSRTGLNSPLHF	TGTGCCAGCAGCAGGACAGGACTGAATTCACCCCTCCACTTT
TRBV10-3	TRBJ2-2	.	TRBD2	16	CAISPLAGGFVGELFF	TGTGCCATCAGCCCTTTAGCGGGGGGTTTTGTCGGGGAGCTGTTTTTT
TRBV4-2	TRBJ2-2	.	TRBD1	16	CASSQDAGTGTGELFF	TGTGCCAGCAGCCAAGATGCAGGGACAGGGACCGGGGAGCTGTTTTTT
TRBV7-9	TRBJ2-1	few	.	15	CASSPGRASYNEQFF	TGTGCCAGCAGCCCCGGCAGGGCCTCCTACAATGAGCAGTTCTTC
TRBV6-1	TRBJ1-2	.	TRBD1	14	CASSEVGTAGGYTF	TGTGCCAGCAGTGAAGTGGGGACAGCTGGGGGCTACACCTTC
TRBV19	TRBJ2-7	.	TRBD1	15	CASSLGGTGAYEQYF	TGTGCCAGTAGCCTGGGAGGGACAGGGGCCTACGAGCAGTACTTC
TRBV5-6	TRBJ2-7	.	TRBD2	16	CASSRWRAGGSYEQYF	TGTGCCAGCAGCCGCTGGAGAGCGGGGGGTTCCTACGAGCAGTACTTC
TRBV28	TRBJ2-2	.	TRBD2	16	CASSGGDYTNTGELFF	TGTGCCAGCAGTGGGGGGGACTACACGAACACCGGGGAGCTGTTTTTT
TRBV30	TRBJ1-1	.	.	14	CAWSSRRAYTEAFF	TGTGCCTGGAGTTCCCGCAGGGCGTACACTGAAGCTTTCTTT
TRBV14	TRBJ2-7	.	TRBD2	15	CASSYGLAGTYEQYF	TGTGCCAGCAGCTATGGACTAGCGGGGACCTACGAGCAGTACTTC
TRBV29-1	TRBJ1-2	.	.	13	CSVERRGSGGYTF	TGCAGCGTTGAAAGAAGGGGGTCTGGGGGCTACACCTTC
TRBV6-6	TRBJ2-1	once	TRBD2	15	CASSSIAGAYNEQFF	TGTGCCAGCAGTAGCATAGCGGGAGCCTACAATGAGCAGTTCTTC
TRBV7-8	TRBJ1-5	.	.	14	CASSLDGSVQPQHF	TGTGCCAGCAGCTTAGACGGGTCCGTACAGCCCCAGCATTTT
TRBV19	TRBJ1-5	.	.	13	CATTQGWNQPQHF	TGTGCCACTACCCAGGGGTGGAATCAGCCCCAGCATTTT
TRBV20-1	TRBJ1-4	.	TRBD1	11	CSASSGGELFF	TGCAGTGCTAGCTCAGGGGGAGAACTGTTTTTT
TRBV15	TRBJ1-5	.	TRBD1	16	CATSRSQGAANQPQHF	TGTGCCACCAGCAGGTCCCAGGGGGCGGCCAATCAGCCCCAGCATTTT
TRBV6-6	TRBJ1-1	once	TRBD1	14	CASSRTGVGTEAFF	TGTGCCAGCAGTCGAACAGGGGTCGGGACTGAAGCTTTCTTT
TRBV6-6	TRBJ1-1	once	TRBD1	15	CASSYDAGTGSAAFF	TGTGCCAGCAGTTACGACGCTGGGACAGGCTCAGCGGCTTTCTTT
TRBV5-1	TRBJ1-1	once	.	14	CASSLMGLEAEAFF	TGCGCCAGCAGCTTGATGGGGTTGGAGGCTGAAGCTTTCTTT
TRBV5-4	TRBJ2-7	.	TRBD1	14	CASSLGQGVNEQYF	TGTGCCAGCAGCTTGGGACAGGGGGTGAACGAGCAGTACTTC
TRBV30	TRBJ2-3	.	TRBD2	17	CAWSVGGSGVPRDTQYF	TGTGCCTGGAGTGTGGGGGGAAGCGGGGTCCCTCGAGATACGCAGTATTTT
TRBV15	TRBJ1-3	.	.	13	CATSTRGSNTIYF	TGTGCCACCAGCACCCGGGGGAGTAACACCATATATTTT
TRBV6-5	TRBJ1-3	.	.	14	CASSTAAPGNTIYF	TGTGCCAGCAGTACCGCCGCGCCTGGAAACACCATATATTTT
TRBV19	TRBJ1-1	.	.	13	CASSGEGRTEAFF	TGTGCCAGTAGTGGGGAGGGAAGAACTGAAGCTTTCTTT
TRBV6-6	TRBJ1-1	.	.	13	CASSYGGDTEAFF	TGTGCCAGCAGTTACGGGGGGGACACTGAAGCTTTCTTT
TRBV6-6	TRBJ2-1	.	.	15	CASSYSGGPRNEQFF	TGTGCCAGCAGTTACTCGGGGGGACCTCGGAATGAGCAGTTCTTC
TRBV6-6	TRBJ1-2	.	.	15	CASSGGGVHNYGYTF	TGTGCCAGCAGTGGAGGAGGGGTTCATAACTATGGCTACACCTTC
TRBV2	TRBJ1-3	.	TRBD1	18	CASSFQRTGPLSGNTIYF	TGTGCCAGCTCCTTCCAAAGGACAGGACCCTTATCTGGAAACACCATATATTTT
TRBV28	TRBJ2-7	.	.	13	CASPPVPGGEQYF	TGTGCCAGCCCCCCTGTCCCCGGGGGCGAGCAGTACTTC
TRBV7-3	TRBJ2-5	.	TRBD2	14	CASSFSGRSETQYF	TGTGCCAGCAGCTTTAGCGGGAGATCAGAGACCCAGTACTTC
TRBV7-8	TRBJ2-3	.	.	15	CASRPGLGGTDTQYF	TGTGCCAGCAGACCGGGCCTAGGGGGCACAGATACGCAGTATTTT
TRBV5-1	TRBJ2-3	.	.	14	CASSLQLGTDTQYF	TGCGCCAGCAGCTTGCAACTAGGCACAGATACGCAGTATTTT
TRBV4-1	TRBJ2-4	.	.	17	CASSHGFGRIAKNIQYF	TGCGCCAGCAGCCATGGTTTTGGGAGAATAGCCAAAAACATTCAGTACTTC
TRBV27	TRBJ1-4	.	TRBD1	15	CASSPQTGGIEKLFF	TGTGCCAGCAGTCCCCAGACAGGGGGCATTGAAAAACTGTTTTTT
TRBV19	TRBJ1-6	.	.	15	CASSTGGRGNSPLHF	TGTGCCAGTAGTACCGGGGGTAGGGGTAATTCCCCCCTCCACTTT
TRBV27	TRBJ2-2	.	TRBD2	14	CASSRTSGHGELFF	TGTGCCAGCAGTAGGACTAGCGGGCACGGGGAGCTGTTTTTT